This T cell receptor (beta chain) was sequenced for a study of T cell clones after liver transplantation. Overall study: As an antigen-independent comparator, third-party-reactive TCRbeta sequences came from pre-transplant mixed lymphocyte reactions. Tolerance: complete withdrawal held at least one year, liver enzymes staying within twice normal.

This table comes from immunoSEQ multiplex PCR, and its TCRdb copy is limited to in-frame clones, with some not included. The sample has tens of thousands of clones, roughly three quarters seen once. Per germline, CDR1 MNHEY and CDR2 SVGAGI. This CDR3 comprises 14 residues. V was pared by 0 bases and J by 0 bases, with 6 bases between. Sequenced here: CD4+ T cells from blood, sampled at the 22-month timepoint. The clonotype was recovered from a human patient who received a liver transplant. Some T cells may arise from the graft donor. This rearrangement joins TRBV6-5 to TRBJ2-7; D ambiguous. In DNA, the CDR3 is TGTGCCAGCAGTTACTCGGGTATCTCCTACGAGCAGTACTTC. Amino acids: CASSYSGISYEQYF.